This T cell receptor beta chain came from a study of T cell changes during pregnancy in multiple sclerosis. Germline trimming cut 5 bases from V and 8 bases from J; bases unmatched to any gene: 14. The length of the CDR3 is 15 residues. Germline CDR1 reads SGHTA; CDR2 reads FQGTGA. Assay used: immunoSEQ multiplex PCR; TCRdb lists only in-frame clones, some missing. The sample holds roughly 67,000 clones, approximately 93% seen once. The J gene is TRBJ1-1, the V gene TRBV7-3, with TRBD1 identical over 7 bases. The sequence was collected from a female donor with multiple sclerosis, enrolled in a pregnancy study. Sequencing was performed on peripheral blood, taken in the second trimester of pregnancy. CDR3 DNA sequence: TGTGCCAGCAGCCCCACACAGGGGTACTTCAAGGAAGCTTTCTTT. Residues: CASSPTQGYFKEAFF.